These 15 T cell receptor beta chains came from one sample sequenced in a study of T cells in tuberculosis. After thawing and overnight rest, PBMC were stained with GMM-loaded CD1B tetramer, viability dye and anti-CD3 for sorting. C32 glucose monomycolate from Rhodococcus equi was loaded onto the CD1B tetramers. Data came from immunoSEQ multiplex PCR; TCRdb stores just in-frame clones and leaves some out. This table has nearly 60,000 clones, over 75% appearing once. The sequenced material came from CD1b-GMM tetramer-negative cells sorted from PBMCs. The source is an adult woman with latent tuberculosis.

V and J are TRBV5-4 and TRBJ1-1, with 7 bases lining up with TRBD1. Germline values: CDR1 SGHNT, CDR2 YYREEE (reference sequence). V shed 4 bases and J 0 bases; nucleotides not matched to a gene: 3. The CDR3 contains 14 residues. DNA of the CDR3: TGTGCCAGCAGCGGGACAGTTATGAACACTGAAGCTTTCTTT. Amino acids: CASSGTVMNTEAFF.

This clone was observed once. The chain combines TRBV6-1 with TRBJ1-2; D gene uncertain. The V end was cut by 9 bases, the J end by 2 bases, with 13 bases between. The CDR3 loop spans 13 amino acids. Germline V lookup: CDR1 MNHNS, CDR2 SASEGT. The CDR3 DNA follows: TGTGCCAGTTCTCGACTGAGAAACTATGGCTACACCTTC. The encoded protein is CASSRLRNYGYTF.

The rearrangement uses TRBV2 and TRBJ1-5, with D maybe TRBD1 (6 bases). Trimming took 6 bases from V and 7 from J, leaving 13 bases between them. The germline V gene encodes CDR1 SNHLY and CDR2 FYNNEI. The CDR3 runs to 13 residues. CDR3 protein: CASRETGLQPQHF. Written as DNA, the CDR3 is TGTGCCAGCAGGGAGACAGGACTCCAGCCCCAGCATTTT.

As for this clone: The same CDR3 arises from other DNA sequences in this sample as well. The chain combines TRBV2 with TRBJ1-5; 7 positions agree with TRBD1. Germline lookup yields CDR1 SNHLY and CDR2 FYNNEI. Germline trimming cut 6 bases from V and 2 bases from J; bases unmatched to any gene: 4. The CDR3 runs 14 residues. The CDR3 spells CASSGTGGNQPQHF. DNA for the CDR3: TGTGCCAGCAGCGGCACAGGGGGCAATCAGCCCCAGCATTTT.

This clone is a singleton in its sample. The V gene is TRBV7-2, the J gene TRBJ2-4; D is perhaps TRBD2 (5 bases). Germline CDR1 reads SGHTA; CDR2 reads FQGNSA. V gave up 4 bases and J gave up 8 bases, with 15 bases separating them. The CDR3 runs to 14 residues. CDR3 amino acids: CASSSPSLGDIQYF. The CDR3 DNA is TGTGCCAGCAGCTCACCCTCGCTCGGGGACATTCAGTACTTC.

In this sample, this clone turned up a few times. This chain connects TRBV4-3 to TRBJ2-7, with a tentative D call TRBD1 (5 bases). Germline CDR1 and CDR2: LGHNA and YSLEER. With 0 bases removed from V and 2 bases from J, the gap between germline ends came to 5 bases. CDR3 length equals 13 residues. For the CDR3, the DNA is TGCGCCAGCAGCCAAGACAGGGCCTACGAGCAGTACTTC. The encoded protein is CASSQDRAYEQYF.

This clone was found a few times. The rearrangement joins TRBV5-4 to TRBJ2-7; the match to TRBD2 covers 10 bases. CDR3 length: 15 residues. Looked up from germline, CDR1 is SGHNT and CDR2 is YYREEE (reference sequence). Trimming took 2 bases from V and 6 from J; bases not matched to a gene: 8. The CDR3 loop is CASSFGLAGEGEQYF. The CDR3 nucleotides are TGTGCCAGCAGCTTTGGGCTAGCGGGAGAGGGCGAGCAGTACTTC.

This clone occurred once. CDR3 sequence (DNA): TGTGCCAGCAGCTTAGGGAGGGCCCAAGAGACCCAGTACTTC. Its protein is CASSLGRAQETQYF. The rearrangement links TRBV11-2 to TRBJ2-5; tentative D call: TRBD2 (6 bases). The germline V gene has CDR1 SGHAT and CDR2 FQNNGV. This CDR3 has 14 amino acids. V lost 1 base and J 1 base, leaving 7 bases between the germline ends. The full variable domain, rest sourced from reference TRBV11-2 and TRBJ2-5, is EAGVAQSPRYKIIEKRQSVAFWCNPISGHATLYWYQQILGQGPKLLIQFQNNGVVDDSQLPKDRFSAERLKGVDSTLKIQPAKLEDSAVYLCASSLGRAQETQYFGPGTRLLVL.

CDR3 sequence: CASSLGQGTYEQYF. The CDR3 DNA is TGTGCCAGCAGCCTCGGACAGGGGACCTACGAGCAGTACTTC. This sequence joins TRBV14 and TRBJ2-7; 9 bases fit TRBD1. Trimming took 4 bases from V and 2 from J; bases not matched to a gene: 3. CDR3 length equals 14 residues. Germline V lookup: CDR1 SGHDN, CDR2 FVKESK.

The rearrangement uses TRBV6-6 and TRBJ1-4; D may be TRBD1 (6 bases). The CDR3 is 14 amino acids. Per germline, CDR1 MNHNY and CDR2 SVGAGI (reference sequence). Trimming shortened V by 2 bases and J by 5 bases, and 9 bases separated the two germline ends. In nucleotides, the CDR3 is TGTGCCAGCAGTTACATGACAGGAAATGAAAAACTGTTTTTT. Amino acid sequence: CASSYMTGNEKLFF.

The sample holds a few counts of this clone. The chain joins TRBV19 to TRBJ2-7; 9 bases align to TRBD1. J gave up 3 bases and V 6 bases, and 9 bases lay outside the gene matches. This CDR3 is built from 15 residues. Per the germline V gene, CDR1 is LNHDA and CDR2 is SQIVND (reference sequence). The CDR3 here is CASSLSGQGVYEQYF. CDR3 bases: TGTGCCAGTAGCCTCTCGGGACAGGGAGTCTACGAGCAGTACTTC.

In its sample, this clone was seen a few times. This rearrangement joins TRBV6-5 to TRBJ2-1; D possibly corresponds to TRBD1 (6 bases). V shed 6 bases and J shed 10 bases, with 22 bases lying between them. Looked up from germline, CDR1 is MNHEY and CDR2 is SVGAGI. This CDR3 is built from 15 residues. CDR3 in DNA: TGTGCCAGCAGACGCACCCTCAGGGGCGTGGGGGAGCAGTTCTTC. Protein: CASRRTLRGVGEQFF.

The chain carries TRBV19 and TRBJ2-3; D gene ambiguous. Trimming shortened V by 7 bases and J by 1 base, and 6 bases separated the two germline ends. This CDR3 spans 12 amino acids. Germline CDR1 reads LNHDA; CDR2 reads SQIVND (reference sequence). CDR3 nucleotides: TGTGCCAGTAACGAGGGCACAGATACGCAGTATTTT. It encodes CASNEGTDTQYF.

V gene TRBV4-1 combines with J gene TRBJ2-1; 9 bases line up with TRBD2. V shed 0 bases, J shed 8 bases, and the junction held 8 bases outside the gene matches. This CDR3 has 16 amino acids. Per germline, CDR1 MGHRA and CDR2 YSYEKL. This CDR3 reads CASSQDRVAGAHEQFF. The CDR3 bases are TGCGCCAGCAGCCAAGATAGGGTAGCGGGAGCCCATGAGCAGTTCTTC.

This clone was counted only a few times. This sequence joins TRBV19 and TRBJ2-5; 8 bases map to TRBD1. The J call may not be correct, given that the DNA end is closer to TRBJ2-7. Per germline, CDR1 LNHDA and CDR2 SQIVND (reference sequence). This CDR3 has 15 residues. This CDR3 reads CASSIAGQGAYEQYF. The CDR3 coding sequence is TGTGCCAGTAGTATAGCAGGACAGGGCGCCTACGAGCAGTACTTC.